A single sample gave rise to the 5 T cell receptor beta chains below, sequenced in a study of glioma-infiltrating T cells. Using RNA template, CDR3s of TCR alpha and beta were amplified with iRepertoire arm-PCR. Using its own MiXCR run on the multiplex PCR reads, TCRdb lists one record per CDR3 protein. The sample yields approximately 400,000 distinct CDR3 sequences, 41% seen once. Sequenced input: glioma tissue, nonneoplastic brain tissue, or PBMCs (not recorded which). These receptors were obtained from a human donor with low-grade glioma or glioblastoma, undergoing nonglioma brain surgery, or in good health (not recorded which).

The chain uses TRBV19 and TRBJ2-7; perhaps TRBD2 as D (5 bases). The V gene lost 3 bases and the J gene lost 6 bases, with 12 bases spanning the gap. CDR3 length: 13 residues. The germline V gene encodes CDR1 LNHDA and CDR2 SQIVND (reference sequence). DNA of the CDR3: TGTGCCAGTAGTATCGGCCTAGCCCTCGAGCAGTACTTC. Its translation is CASSIGLALEQYF. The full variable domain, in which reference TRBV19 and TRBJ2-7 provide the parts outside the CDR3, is DGGITQSPKYLFRKEGQNVTLSCEQNLNHDAMYWYRQDPGQGLRLIYYSQIVNDFQKGDIAEGYSVSREKKESFPLTVTSAQKNPTAFYLCASSIGLALEQYFGPGTRLTVT.

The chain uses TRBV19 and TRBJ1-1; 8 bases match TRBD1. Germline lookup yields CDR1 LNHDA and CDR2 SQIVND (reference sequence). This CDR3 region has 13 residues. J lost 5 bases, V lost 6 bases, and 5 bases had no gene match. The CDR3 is CASSTGGRTEAFF. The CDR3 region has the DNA TGTGCCAGTAGCACAGGGGGTCGGACTGAAGCTTTCTTT. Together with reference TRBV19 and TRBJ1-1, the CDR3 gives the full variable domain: DGGITQSPKYLFRKEGQNVTLSCEQNLNHDAMYWYRQDPGQGLRLIYYSQIVNDFQKGDIAEGYSVSREKKESFPLTVTSAQKNPTAFYLCASSTGGRTEAFFGQGTRLTVV.

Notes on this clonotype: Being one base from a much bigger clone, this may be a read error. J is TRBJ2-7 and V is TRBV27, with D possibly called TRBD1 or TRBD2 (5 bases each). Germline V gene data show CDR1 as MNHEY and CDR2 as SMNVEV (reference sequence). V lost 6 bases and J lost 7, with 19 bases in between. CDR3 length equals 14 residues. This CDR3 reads CASRLTVGRQEQYF. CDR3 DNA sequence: TGTGCCAGCAGGCTCACGGTGGGACGACAAGAGCAGTACTTC.

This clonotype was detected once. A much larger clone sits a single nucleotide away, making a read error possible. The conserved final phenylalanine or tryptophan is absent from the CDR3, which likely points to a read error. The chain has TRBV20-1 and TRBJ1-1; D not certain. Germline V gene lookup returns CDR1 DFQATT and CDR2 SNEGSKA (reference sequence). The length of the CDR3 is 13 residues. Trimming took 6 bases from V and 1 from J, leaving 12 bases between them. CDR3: CSASISGNTEAFV. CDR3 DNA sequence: TGCAGTGCAAGCATTTCAGGGAACACTGAAGCTTTCGTT.

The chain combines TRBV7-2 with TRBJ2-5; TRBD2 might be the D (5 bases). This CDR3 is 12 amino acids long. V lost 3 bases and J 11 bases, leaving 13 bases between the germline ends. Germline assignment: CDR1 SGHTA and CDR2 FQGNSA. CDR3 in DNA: TGTGCCAGCAGCTTGGAGGTTAACTGGCAGTACTTC. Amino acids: CASSLEVNWQYF.